These 22 T cell receptor beta chains came from one sample sequenced in a study of CD8 T cells in ankylosing spondylitis. Study observations and caveats: Made up of about eight highly homologous variants, a TCR beta motif appeared characteristic of ankylosing spondylitis blood.

Using its own MiXCR run on the 5' RACE reads, TCRdb lists one record per CDR3 protein. The sample includes some 240,000 distinct CDR3 sequences, about 7% of them seen just once. These receptors lack a known antigen. Sequencing used blood, either unsorted or a sorted T cell fraction (not recorded which). These receptors came from a male donor with ankylosing spondylitis.

Ten or more counts support this clonotype. The chain recombines TRBV7-8 with TRBJ2-7, with 7 bases fitting TRBD2. Germline V gives CDR1 SGHVS, CDR2 FQNEAQ. The V gene end was trimmed by 4 bases and the J gene end by 4 bases; junction bases not matched to a gene: 10. This CDR3 region has 15 residues. In DNA, the CDR3 is TGTGCCAGCAGCTGGGGTTTCCCGGGGGGTTACGAGCAGTACTTC. Encoded protein: CASSWGFPGGYEQYF. Drawing the rest from reference TRBV7-8 and TRBJ2-7, the complete variable domain is GAGVSQSPRYKVAKRGQDVALRCDPISGHVSLFWYQQALGQGPEFLTYFQNEAQLDKSGLPSDRFFAERPEGSVSTLKIQRTQQEDSAVYLCASSWGFPGGYEQYFGPGTRLTVT.

This clonotype was observed many times. V gene TRBV27 combines with J gene TRBJ2-5, with 7 bases fitting TRBD1. The junction had 12 bases not matched to a gene; V was cut back by 4 bases and J by 7 bases. CDR3 length equals 15 residues. From germline, CDR1 is MNHEY and CDR2 SMNVEV (reference sequence). The CDR3 region is CASSSRDRGIGTQYF. CDR3 in DNA: TGTGCCAGCAGTTCCCGGGACAGAGGAATTGGGACCCAGTACTTC.

This clonotype was detected many times. This rearrangement joins TRBV18 to TRBJ2-7; D not resolved. The germline V and J ends were trimmed by 4 bases and 0 bases, with 16 bases remaining between them. The germline CDR1 and CDR2 sequences are KGHSH and LQKENI. The CDR3 is made up of 16 amino acids. The CDR3 coding sequence is TGTGCCAGCTCACGGCCGGACGGGCAAGTCTCCTACGAGCAGTACTTC. Translating it yields CASSRPDGQVSYEQYF.

This clonotype was picked up many times. V usage is TRBV6-5 and J usage is TRBJ2-1; D unclear. This CDR3 is built from 14 residues. CDR1 and CDR2 from the germline V gene are MNHEY and SVGAGI. Between the trimmed V and J ends, which lost 4 bases and 9 bases, there was a span of 16 bases. CDR3 residues: CASSFRSFWSEQFF. The DNA for the CDR3 is TGTGCCAGCAGTTTCCGGAGCTTTTGGAGTGAGCAGTTCTTC.

This clonotype was picked up many times. The rearrangement uses TRBV27 and TRBJ2-6; D is perhaps TRBD1 (5 bases). The CDR3 has 15 amino acids. In germline, CDR1 is MNHEY, CDR2 SMNVEV (reference sequence). The ends were cut back, 5 bases at V and 3 bases at J, with 11 bases in the middle. The CDR3 sequence: CASSAQGYGANVLTF. The CDR3 DNA reads TGTGCCAGCAGTGCTCAGGGTTATGGGGCCAACGTCCTGACTTTC. The entire variable domain, with the rest obtained from reference TRBV27 and TRBJ2-6, is as follows: EAQVTQNPRYLITVTGKKLTVTCSQNMNHEYMSWYRQDPGLGLRQIYYSMNVEVTDKGDVPEGYKVSRKEKRNFPLILESPSPNQTSLYFCASSAQGYGANVLTFGAGSRLTVL.

The chain employs TRBV6-1 and TRBJ1-5, with D uncertain. Germline loops: CDR1 MNHNS, CDR2 SASEGT. Deletions cut 2 bases from V and 0 bases from J, with 2 bases between. The CDR3 runs to 13 residues. The DNA of the CDR3 is TGTGCCAGCAGTGAAACTAGCAATCAGCCCCAGCATTTT. Translating gives CASSETSNQPQHF.

J is TRBJ2-3 and V is TRBV12-3 or TRBV12-4; D unresolved. V was trimmed by 4 bases and J by 0 bases, leaving 11 bases between them. This CDR3 region has 15 residues. CDR3 bases: TGTGCCAGCAGTTCTCGATTGTCGAGCACAGATACGCAGTATTTT. Protein: CASSSRLSSTDTQYF.

Ten or more counts support this clonotype. The rearrangement uses TRBV11-2 and TRBJ2-7; D not certain. The V gene's germline CDR1 is SGHAT and CDR2 FQNNGV. The CDR3 is 15 amino acids. Trimming shortened V by 2 bases and J by 3 bases, and 14 bases separated the two germline ends. The CDR3 sequence is CASSLSPELVYEQYF. Here the CDR3 DNA reads TGTGCCAGCAGCTTATCACCGGAATTGGTCTACGAGCAGTACTTC.

This clonotype was found many times. This sequence joins TRBV7-2 and TRBJ2-7, with 9 nucleotides matching TRBD1. CDR3 length: 15 residues. J lost 5 bases, V lost 5 bases, and 10 bases had no gene match. Looked up from germline, CDR1 is SGHTA and CDR2 is FQGNSA. Written as DNA, the CDR3 is TGTGCCAGCAGCCAGACCGGGACAGGGTATCACGAGCAGTACTTC. Residues: CASSQTGTGYHEQYF.

This clonotype was seen repeatedly, ten times or more. The CDR3: CASSDTYQGLRGHSNQPQHF. For the CDR3, the DNA is TGTGCCAGCAGCGATACGTATCAGGGGCTCCGAGGACATAGCAATCAGCCCCAGCATTTT. The genes are TRBV21-1 and TRBJ1-5; TRBD1 was called by the table and not checked on the DNA. TRBV21-1 represents a pseudogene. The CDR3 contains 20 residues.

At least ten counts were recorded for this clonotype. The rearrangement uses TRBV25-1 and TRBJ2-7; no reliable D call. Deletions cut 3 bases from V and 5 bases from J, with 5 bases between. Germline values: CDR1 MGHDK, CDR2 SYGVNS. CDR3 length: 11 residues. The CDR3, as DNA: TGTGCCAGCAGTGATTGGGACGAGCAGTACTTC. Its translation: CASSDWDEQYF.

This clonotype was picked up a small number of times. The rearrangement joins TRBV7-2 to TRBJ2-3; 8 nucleotides align to TRBD2. Germline V gene data show CDR1 as SGHTA and CDR2 as FQGNSA. The CDR3 runs to 15 residues. The V and J ends lost 2 bases and 5 bases, in that order; junction bases with no gene match: 6. The CDR3 is CASSLTGGLGDTQYF. The CDR3 DNA sequence: TGTGCCAGCAGCTTAACGGGAGGGCTTGGAGATACGCAGTATTTT.

This clonotype appeared many times. This chain links TRBV29-1 with TRBJ2-5; D remains ambiguous. Germline lookup yields CDR1 SQVTM and CDR2 ANQGSEA. CDR3 size: 13 residues. V shed 7 bases and J shed 1 base, with 13 bases lying between them. CDR3 region: CSGIFYFQETQYF. The CDR3 DNA reads TGCAGCGGAATTTTTTATTTCCAAGAGACCCAGTACTTC.

This clonotype was observed a handful of times. The gene calls are TRBV5-5 and TRBJ2-3; possible D gene TRBD2, 6 bases. In germline, CDR1 is SGHKS, CDR2 YYEKEE (reference sequence). V was pared by 3 bases and J by 7 bases, with 15 bases between. The length of the CDR3 is 14 residues. CDR3 region: CASSSGRQVNTQYF. CDR3 in DNA: TGTGCCAGCAGCTCGGGGAGGCAGGTTAATACGCAGTATTTT.

In this sample, this clonotype turned up many times. The rearrangement uses TRBV15 and TRBJ2-3; no firm D call. Between the trimmed V and J ends, which lost 1 base and 0 bases, there was a span of 11 bases. CDR3 length: 16 amino acids. Germline V gene lookup returns CDR1 LNHNV and CDR2 YYDKDF (reference sequence). The CDR3 loop reads CATSRAAGPSTDTQYF. In nucleotides, the CDR3 is TGTGCCACCAGCAGAGCGGCCGGACCTAGCACAGATACGCAGTATTTT.

This clonotype was detected ten times or more. The gene calls are TRBV7-9 and TRBJ2-3; D is unclear. CDR1 and CDR2 from the germline V gene are SEHNR and FQNEAQ (reference sequence). Deletions cut 1 base from V and 6 bases from J, with 8 bases between. The CDR3 totals 13 residues. The CDR3 loop is CASSLEAADTQYF. The CDR3 nucleotides read TGTGCCAGCAGCTTAGAGGCAGCTGATACGCAGTATTTT. The variable domain in full, with the rest retrieved from reference TRBV7-9 and TRBJ2-3, is DTGVSQNPRHKITKRGQNVTFRCDPISEHNRLYWYRQTLGQGPEFLTYFQNEAQLEKSRLLSDRFSAERPKGSFSTLEIQRTEQGDSAMYLCASSLEAADTQYFGPGTRLTVL.

This clonotype was found many times. The chain uses TRBV9 and TRBJ2-1, with D unresolved. Trimming cost V 4 bases and J 10 bases, with 12 bases left between them. The length of the CDR3 is 12 residues. Germline CDR1 SGDLS, CDR2 YYNGEE. The CDR3 coding sequence is TGTGCCAGCAGCAACGGGTTAGGGGAGCAGTTCTTC. Translated, it gives CASSNGLGEQFF. The entire variable domain, with the rest obtained from reference TRBV9 and TRBJ2-1, is as follows: DSGVTQTPKHLITATGQRVTLRCSPRSGDLSVYWYQQSLDQGLQFLIQYYNGEERAKGNILERFSAQQFPDLHSELNLSSLELGDSALYFCASSNGLGEQFFGPGTRLTVL.

In this sample, this clonotype turned up many times. This sequence joins TRBV10-3 and TRBJ1-6; 10 positions agree with TRBD1. Per the germline V gene, CDR1 is ENHRY and CDR2 is SYGVKD. The CDR3 sequence is 15 residues long. The V segment lost 2 bases and the J segment 6 bases; nucleotides outside the gene matches: 1. The CDR3 DNA is TGTGCCATCAGTGAGGGGACAGGGGTTAATTCACCCCTCCACTTT. This sequence encodes CAISEGTGVNSPLHF.

This clonotype was picked up many times. The rearrangement uses TRBV15 and TRBJ2-3, with D tentatively TRBD1 (6 bases). V was cut by 1 base and J by 5 bases, with 13 bases left in between. Germline lookup yields CDR1 LNHNV and CDR2 YYDKDF (reference sequence). This CDR3 is 15 amino acids long. Here the CDR3 reads CATSRATGWGDTQYF. CDR3 nucleotides: TGTGCCACCAGCAGAGCCACAGGGTGGGGAGATACGCAGTATTTT.

A few counts support this clonotype. This chain connects TRBV7-9 to TRBJ2-5; 9 nucleotides line up with TRBD1. The V gene's germline CDR1 is SEHNR and CDR2 FQNEAQ (reference sequence). The V gene end was trimmed by 6 bases and the J gene end by 4 bases; junction bases not matched to a gene: 0. The CDR3 sequence is 12 residues long. The chain's CDR3 is CASRQGAETQYF. CDR3 DNA: TGTGCCAGCAGACAGGGGGCAGAGACCCAGTACTTC. The entire variable domain, with the rest obtained from reference TRBV7-9 and TRBJ2-5, is as follows: DTGVSQNPRHKITKRGQNVTFRCDPISEHNRLYWYRQTLGQGPEFLTYFQNEAQLEKSRLLSDRFSAERPKGSFSTLEIQRTEQGDSAMYLCASRQGAETQYFGPGTRLLVL.

Many counts were recorded for this clonotype. This chain uses TRBV24-1 with TRBJ2-4; D unclear. V was shortened by 4 bases and J by 9 bases, with 6 bases between the two germline ends. This CDR3 has 11 amino acids. Germline CDR1 and CDR2: KGHDR and SFDVKD. In nucleotides, the CDR3 is TGTGCCACCAGTGAGGGTCCCATTCAGTACTTC. Its protein product is CATSEGPIQYF.

This clonotype was detected ten times or more. The chain has TRBV20-1 and TRBJ2-5, with D perhaps matching TRBD2 (7 bases). This CDR3 has 16 residues. V was trimmed by 2 bases and J by 2 bases, leaving 18 bases between them. Germline V CDR1 and CDR2: DFQATT, SNEGSKA (reference sequence). CDR3 nucleotide sequence: TGCAGTGCTAGACCCCGCGGGGGCCCCCGGCAAGAGACCCAGTACTTC. The encoded protein is CSARPRGGPRQETQYF.